These T cell receptor beta chains were read from a single sample in a study of T cell responses to AZD1222 COVID-19 vaccine. The repertoire was sequenced with immunoSEQ multiplex PCR; TCRdb's copy has only in-frame clones and lacks some. The sample records some 92,000 clones, 88% being singletons. The specimen was peripheral blood, collected on day 0 of AZD1222 vaccination. The receptor set was obtained from an adult in good health. Each CDR3 is given with its conserved first and last residue. Each record gives: CDR3 length, clone size, D gene, V gene, J gene, CDR3 protein, CDR3 DNA. The D gene is left open where the match is weak. Some rows mark clone size as missing; the rest say once, few, many or name a class of expanded clone.

CDR3 length: 17
clone size: .
D gene: .
V gene: TRBV30
J gene: TRBJ1-4
CDR3 protein: CAWSRGRSARINEKLFF
CDR3 DNA: TGTGCCTGGAGTAGGGGCCGGAGTGCTCGAATTAATGAAAAACTGTTTTTT

CDR3 length: 16
clone size: .
D gene: TRBD2
V gene: TRBV29-1
J gene: TRBJ2-2
CDR3 protein: CSVPGRLAGSSGELFF
CDR3 DNA: TGCAGCGTTCCGGGCCGACTAGCGGGATCGTCGGGGGAGCTGTTTTTT

CDR3 length: 17
clone size: .
D gene: .
V gene: TRBV7-9
J gene: TRBJ1-2
CDR3 protein: CASSLASGFIPYYGYTF
CDR3 DNA: TGTGCCAGCAGCTTAGCGTCGGGGTTCATTCCGTACTATGGCTACACCTTC

CDR3 length: 13
clone size: .
D gene: .
V gene: TRBV11-2
J gene: TRBJ2-7
CDR3 protein: CASSLDQKGWQYF
CDR3 DNA: TGTGCCAGCAGCTTAGATCAGAAGGGTTGGCAGTACTTC

CDR3 length: 14
clone size: .
D gene: .
V gene: TRBV19
J gene: TRBJ1-2
CDR3 protein: CASSIDRTVYGYTF
CDR3 DNA: TGTGCCAGTAGTATAGATCGCACAGTCTATGGCTACACCTTC

CDR3 length: 13
clone size: few
D gene: .
V gene: TRBV12-3/TRBV12-4
J gene: TRBJ2-7
CDR3 protein: CASSLVGAREQYF
CDR3 DNA: TGTGCCAGCAGTTTGGTGGGGGCTAGGGAGCAGTACTTC

CDR3 length: 12
clone size: .
D gene: .
V gene: TRBV28
J gene: TRBJ1-5
CDR3 protein: CATRLNNQPQHF
CDR3 DNA: TGTGCCACCAGGCTAAACAATCAGCCCCAGCATTTT

CDR3 length: 16
clone size: .
D gene: TRBD2
V gene: TRBV6-2/TRBV6-3
J gene: TRBJ2-7
CDR3 protein: CASSLLPGLAGYEQYF
CDR3 DNA: TGTGCCAGCAGTCTCCTTCCGGGACTAGCGGGATACGAGCAGTACTTC

CDR3 length: 14
clone size: .
D gene: TRBD1
V gene: TRBV5-1
J gene: TRBJ1-2
CDR3 protein: CASKADRVHDGYTF
CDR3 DNA: TGCGCCAGCAAGGCGGACAGGGTCCATGATGGCTACACCTTC

CDR3 length: 19
clone size: once
D gene: .
V gene: TRBV21-1
J gene: TRBJ2-3
CDR3 protein: CASSKGRSSGRAFPDTQYF
CDR3 DNA: TGTGCCAGCAGCAAAGGGAGGTCTAGCGGGAGGGCCTTCCCAGATACGCAGTATTTT

CDR3 length: 14
clone size: once
D gene: .
V gene: TRBV6-5
J gene: TRBJ2-7
CDR3 protein: CASSARGAAYEQYF
CDR3 DNA: TGTGCCAGCAGCGCTAGGGGGGCAGCCTACGAGCAGTACTTC

CDR3 length: 14
clone size: .
D gene: .
V gene: TRBV14
J gene: TRBJ2-7
CDR3 protein: CASSQPGLSYEQYF
CDR3 DNA: TGTGCCAGCAGCCAACCAGGGCTCTCCTACGAGCAGTACTTC

CDR3 length: 13
clone size: .
D gene: TRBD1
V gene: TRBV3-1/TRBV3-2
J gene: TRBJ1-2
CDR3 protein: CASSATTGEGYTF
CDR3 DNA: TGTGCCAGCAGCGCGACAACAGGGGAAGGCTACACCTTC

CDR3 length: 14
clone size: .
D gene: .
V gene: TRBV7-8
J gene: TRBJ1-3
CDR3 protein: CASSPSYSGNTIYF
CDR3 DNA: TGTGCCAGCAGCCCTTCATACTCTGGAAACACCATATATTTT

CDR3 length: 13
clone size: .
D gene: .
V gene: TRBV19
J gene: TRBJ1-1
CDR3 protein: CASSLQMNTEAFF
CDR3 DNA: TGTGCCAGTAGTTTACAGATGAACACTGAAGCTTTCTTT

CDR3 length: 14
clone size: .
D gene: .
V gene: TRBV6-5
J gene: TRBJ1-2
CDR3 protein: CASTTGSFNYGYTF
CDR3 DNA: TGTGCCAGCACCACGGGCTCATTTAACTATGGCTACACCTTC

CDR3 length: 13
clone size: .
D gene: .
V gene: TRBV19
J gene: TRBJ2-2
CDR3 protein: CASSISGAGELFF
CDR3 DNA: TGTGCCAGTAGTATTTCTGGCGCCGGGGAGCTGTTTTTT

CDR3 length: 13
clone size: .
D gene: .
V gene: TRBV15
J gene: TRBJ2-2
CDR3 protein: CATSRERRGVLFF
CDR3 DNA: TGTGCCACCAGCAGAGAAAGGAGGGGGGTGCTGTTTTTT

CDR3 length: 16
clone size: .
D gene: .
V gene: TRBV11-2
J gene: TRBJ2-7
CDR3 protein: CASSLSYGNSYYEQYF
CDR3 DNA: TGTGCCAGCAGCTTATCCTATGGGAATTCTTACTACGAGCAGTACTTC

CDR3 length: 15
clone size: .
D gene: .
V gene: TRBV5-1
J gene: TRBJ1-1
CDR3 protein: CASSLRAGANTEAFF
CDR3 DNA: TGCGCCAGCAGCTTGCGGGCAGGGGCAAACACTGAAGCTTTCTTT

CDR3 length: 13
clone size: .
D gene: .
V gene: TRBV24-1
J gene: TRBJ1-2
CDR3 protein: CATSGGLAYGYTF
CDR3 DNA: TGTGCCACCTCTGGCGGACTCGCGTATGGCTACACCTTC

CDR3 length: 15
clone size: .
D gene: .
V gene: TRBV29-1
J gene: TRBJ2-7
CDR3 protein: CSVEVDSVSSYEQYF
CDR3 DNA: TGCAGCGTTGAAGTGGATAGCGTATCGTCCTACGAGCAGTACTTC

CDR3 length: 15
clone size: .
D gene: TRBD1
V gene: TRBV4-2
J gene: TRBJ1-5
CDR3 protein: CASSQEGQINQPQHF
CDR3 DNA: TGTGCCAGCAGCCAAGAGGGACAGATCAATCAGCCCCAGCATTTT

CDR3 length: 14
clone size: .
D gene: TRBD1
V gene: TRBV5-1
J gene: TRBJ2-1
CDR3 protein: CASSWTGGSAEQFF
CDR3 DNA: TGCGCCAGCAGCTGGACAGGGGGCTCGGCTGAGCAGTTCTTC

CDR3 length: 17
clone size: .
D gene: .
V gene: TRBV24-1
J gene: TRBJ1-3
CDR3 protein: CATSSGTAFLSGNTIYF
CDR3 DNA: TGTGCCACCAGTTCCGGGACTGCTTTTCTCTCTGGAAACACCATATATTTT

CDR3 length: 13
clone size: .
D gene: .
V gene: TRBV7-8
J gene: TRBJ1-5
CDR3 protein: CASSLKVNQPQHF
CDR3 DNA: TGTGCCAGCAGCTTGAAAGTCAATCAGCCCCAGCATTTT